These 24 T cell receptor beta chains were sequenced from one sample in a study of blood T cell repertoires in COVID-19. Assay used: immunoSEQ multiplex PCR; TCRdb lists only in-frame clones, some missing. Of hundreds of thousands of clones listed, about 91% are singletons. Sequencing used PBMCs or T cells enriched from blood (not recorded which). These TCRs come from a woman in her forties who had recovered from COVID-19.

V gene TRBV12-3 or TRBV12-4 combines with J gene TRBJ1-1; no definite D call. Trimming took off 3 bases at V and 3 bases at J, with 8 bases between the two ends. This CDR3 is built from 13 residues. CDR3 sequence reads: CASSFGLDTEAFF. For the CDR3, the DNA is TGTGCCAGCAGTTTTGGACTGGACACTGAAGCTTTCTTT.

As DNA, the CDR3 is TGTGCCACGGGGGGGATGCCTAACTATGGCTACACCTTC. Protein sequence: CATGGMPNYGYTF. The chain employs TRBV28 and TRBJ1-2; possibly TRBD1 for D (5 bases). The CDR3 is 13 amino acids. V was clipped by 10 bases and J by 0 bases, with 12 bases between them. Germline CDR1 MDHEN, CDR2 SYDVKM.

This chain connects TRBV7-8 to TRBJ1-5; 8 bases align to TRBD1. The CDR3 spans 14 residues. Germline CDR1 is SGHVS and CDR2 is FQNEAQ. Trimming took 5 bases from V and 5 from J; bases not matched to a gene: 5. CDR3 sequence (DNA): TGTGCCAGCAGCCGGGGACAGGCGGATCAGCCCCAGCATTTT. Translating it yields CASSRGQADQPQHF.

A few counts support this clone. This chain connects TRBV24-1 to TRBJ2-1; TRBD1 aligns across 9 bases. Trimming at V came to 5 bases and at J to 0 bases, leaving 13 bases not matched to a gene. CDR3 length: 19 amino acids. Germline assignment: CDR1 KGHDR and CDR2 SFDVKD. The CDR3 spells CATSATFPGQGLSYNEQFF. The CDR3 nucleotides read TGTGCCACCAGTGCCACCTTTCCGGGACAGGGTCTCTCCTACAATGAGCAGTTCTTC.

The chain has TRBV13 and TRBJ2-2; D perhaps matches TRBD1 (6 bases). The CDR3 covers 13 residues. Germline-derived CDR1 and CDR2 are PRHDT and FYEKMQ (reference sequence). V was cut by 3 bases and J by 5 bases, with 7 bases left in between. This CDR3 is CASSFGTTGELFF. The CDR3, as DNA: TGTGCCAGCAGCTTCGGGACAACCGGGGAGCTGTTTTTT.

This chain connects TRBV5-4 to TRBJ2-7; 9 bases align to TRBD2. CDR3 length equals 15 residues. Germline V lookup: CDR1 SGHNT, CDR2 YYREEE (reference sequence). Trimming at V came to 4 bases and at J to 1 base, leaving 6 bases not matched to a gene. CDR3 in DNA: TGTGCCAGCAGCCCTAGCGGGATTCCTTCCTACGAGCAGTACTTC. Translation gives CASSPSGIPSYEQYF.

CDR3 bases: TGTGCCAGCAGACCCACACGGGACAGCTTCTTAAACGAGCAGTACTTC. Encoded protein: CASRPTRDSFLNEQYF. The chain carries TRBV28 and TRBJ2-7, with 7 bases matching TRBD1. The CDR3 has 16 amino acids. V gave up 6 bases and J gave up 5 bases; unmatched junction bases: 16. The V gene's germline CDR1 is MDHEN and CDR2 SYDVKM.

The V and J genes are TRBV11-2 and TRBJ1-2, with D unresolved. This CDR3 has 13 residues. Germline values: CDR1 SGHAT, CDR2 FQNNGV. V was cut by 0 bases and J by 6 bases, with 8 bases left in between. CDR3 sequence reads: CASSLEAEDGYTF. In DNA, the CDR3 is TGTGCCAGCAGCTTAGAGGCGGAAGATGGCTACACCTTC.

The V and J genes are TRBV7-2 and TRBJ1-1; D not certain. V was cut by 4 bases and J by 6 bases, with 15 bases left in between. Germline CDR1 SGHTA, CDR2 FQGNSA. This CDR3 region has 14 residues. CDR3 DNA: TGTGCCAGCAGCTACCTAACCCCAACGGCTGAAGCTTTCTTT. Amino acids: CASSYLTPTAEAFF.

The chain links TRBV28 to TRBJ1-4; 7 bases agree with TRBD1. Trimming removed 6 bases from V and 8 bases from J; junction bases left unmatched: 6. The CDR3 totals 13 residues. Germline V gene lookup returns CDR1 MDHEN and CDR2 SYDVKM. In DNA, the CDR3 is TGTGCCAGCAGGAAAGGGGGCGCGGAAAAACTGTTTTTT. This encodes CASRKGGAEKLFF. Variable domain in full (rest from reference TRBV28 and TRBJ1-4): DVKVTQSSRYLVKRTGEKVFLECVQDMDHENMFWYRQDPGLGLRLIYFSYDVKMKEKGDIPEGYSVSREKKERFSLILESASTNQTSMYLCASRKGGAEKLFFGSGTQLSVL.

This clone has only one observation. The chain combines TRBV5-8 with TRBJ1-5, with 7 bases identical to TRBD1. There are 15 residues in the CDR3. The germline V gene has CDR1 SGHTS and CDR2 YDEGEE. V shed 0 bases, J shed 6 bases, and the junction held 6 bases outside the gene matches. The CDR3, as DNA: TGTGCCAGCAGCTTGGTGGTGACAGGGTTTCAGCCCCAGCATTTT. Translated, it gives CASSLVVTGFQPQHF. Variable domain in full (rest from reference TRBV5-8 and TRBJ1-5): EAGVTQSPTHLIKTRGQQATLRCSPISGHTSVYWYQQALGLGLQFLLWYDEGEERNRGNFPPRFSGRQFPNYSSELNVNALELEDSALYLCASSLVVTGFQPQHFGDGTRLSIL.

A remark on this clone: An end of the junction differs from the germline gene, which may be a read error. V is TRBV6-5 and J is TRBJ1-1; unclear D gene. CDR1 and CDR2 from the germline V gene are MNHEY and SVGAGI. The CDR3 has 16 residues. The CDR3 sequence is CASSYLPITADTEAFF. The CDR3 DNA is TGTGCCAGCAGCTACTTGCCGATAACAGCAGACACTGAAGCTTTCTTT.

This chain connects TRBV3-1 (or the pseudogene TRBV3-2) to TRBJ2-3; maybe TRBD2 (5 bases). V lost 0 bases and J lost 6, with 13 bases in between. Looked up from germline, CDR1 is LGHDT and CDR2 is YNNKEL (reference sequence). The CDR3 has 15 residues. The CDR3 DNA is TGTGCCAGCAGCCAAGATTTGACCTCGGGGGATACGCAGTATTTT. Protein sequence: CASSQDLTSGDTQYF.

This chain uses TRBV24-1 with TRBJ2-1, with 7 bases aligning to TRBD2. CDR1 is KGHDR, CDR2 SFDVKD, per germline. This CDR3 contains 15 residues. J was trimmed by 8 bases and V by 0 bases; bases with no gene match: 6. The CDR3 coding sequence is TGTGCCACCAGTGATTTGCCGGGGGGAGTGGATGAGCAGTTCTTC. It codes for CATSDLPGGVDEQFF.

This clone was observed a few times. CDR3 DNA: TGTGCCTGGAGGCGGCTACTCTTGGAAGCTTTCTTT. Translating gives CAWRRLLLEAFF. The rearrangement uses TRBV30 and TRBJ1-1; unclear D gene. The CDR3 sequence is 12 residues long. CDR1 is GTSNPN, CDR2 SVGIG, per germline (reference sequence). Between the trimmed V and J ends, which lost 3 bases and 8 bases, there was a span of 13 bases. Full variable domain (outside the CDR3, taken from reference TRBV30 and TRBJ1-1): SQTIHQWPATLVQPVGSPLSLECTVEGTSNPNLYWYRQAAGRGLQLLFYSVGIGQISSEVPQNLSASRPQDRQFILSSKKLLLSDSGFYLCAWRRLLLEAFFGQGTRLTVV.

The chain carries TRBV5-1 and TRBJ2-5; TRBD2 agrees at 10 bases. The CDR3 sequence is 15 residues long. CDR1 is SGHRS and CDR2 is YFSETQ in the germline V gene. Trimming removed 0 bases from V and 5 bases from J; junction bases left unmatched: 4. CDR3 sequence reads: CASSLERGGGETQYF. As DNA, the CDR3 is TGCGCCAGCAGCTTGGAGCGGGGGGGTGGTGAGACCCAGTACTTC.

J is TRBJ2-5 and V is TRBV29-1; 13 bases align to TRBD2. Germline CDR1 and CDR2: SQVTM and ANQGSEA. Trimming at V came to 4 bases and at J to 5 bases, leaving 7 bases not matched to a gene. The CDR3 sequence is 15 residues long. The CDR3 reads CSVGTSGGRRETQYF. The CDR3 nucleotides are TGCAGCGTTGGGACTAGCGGGGGTCGGAGGGAGACCCAGTACTTC.

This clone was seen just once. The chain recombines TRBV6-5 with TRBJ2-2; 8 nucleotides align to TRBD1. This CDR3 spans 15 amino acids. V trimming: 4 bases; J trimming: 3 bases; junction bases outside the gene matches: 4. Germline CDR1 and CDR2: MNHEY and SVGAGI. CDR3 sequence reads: CASSSGQVDTGELFF. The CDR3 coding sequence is TGTGCCAGCAGTTCGGGACAGGTTGACACCGGGGAGCTGTTTTTT.

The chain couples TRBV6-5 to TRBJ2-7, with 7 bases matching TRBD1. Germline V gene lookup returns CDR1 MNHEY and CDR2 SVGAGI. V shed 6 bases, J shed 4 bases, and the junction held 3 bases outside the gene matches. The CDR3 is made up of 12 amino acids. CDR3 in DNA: TGTGCCAGCAGATTACAGGGGTACGAGCAGTACTTC. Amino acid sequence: CASRLQGYEQYF.

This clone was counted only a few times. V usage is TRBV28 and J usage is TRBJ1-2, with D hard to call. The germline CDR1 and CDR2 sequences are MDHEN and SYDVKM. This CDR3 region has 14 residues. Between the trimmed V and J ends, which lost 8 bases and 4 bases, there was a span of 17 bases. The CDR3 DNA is TGTGCCAGCCCTATCCTGGAGGGTGCCTATGGCTACACCTTC. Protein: CASPILEGAYGYTF.

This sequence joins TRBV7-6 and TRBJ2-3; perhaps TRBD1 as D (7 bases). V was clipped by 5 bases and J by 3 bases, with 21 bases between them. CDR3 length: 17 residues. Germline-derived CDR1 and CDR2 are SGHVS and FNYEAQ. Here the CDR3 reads CASSPVFRQGGTDTQYF. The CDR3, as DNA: TGTGCCAGCAGCCCAGTGTTTAGACAGGGAGGAACAGATACGCAGTATTTT.

The CDR3 nucleotides read TGTGCCAGCAACCGAGGGCAAGAGACCCAGTACTTC. This codes for CASNRGQETQYF. V is TRBV12-3 or TRBV12-4 and J is TRBJ2-5; the D gene is possibly TRBD2 (5 bases). CDR3 length: 12 amino acids. V was shortened by 7 bases and J by 2 bases, with 8 bases between the two germline ends.

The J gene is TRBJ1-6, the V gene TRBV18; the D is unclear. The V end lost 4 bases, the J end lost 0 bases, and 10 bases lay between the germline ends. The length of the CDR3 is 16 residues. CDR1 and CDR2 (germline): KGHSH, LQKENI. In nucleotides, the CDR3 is TGTGCCAGCTCACGGGAGGCGAGCTCCTATAATTCACCCCTCCACTTT. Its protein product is CASSREASSYNSPLHF.

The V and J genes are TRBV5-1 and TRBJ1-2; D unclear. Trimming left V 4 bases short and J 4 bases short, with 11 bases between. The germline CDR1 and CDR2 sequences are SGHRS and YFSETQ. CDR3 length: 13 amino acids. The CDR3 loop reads CASSLGGSYGYTF. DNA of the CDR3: TGCGCCAGCAGCCTTGGCGGATCCTATGGCTACACCTTC.